This entry features one T cell receptor beta chain sequence. The antigen is unknown. Germline CDR1 and CDR2: MDHEN and SYDVKM. This CDR3 contains 15 residues. V shed 5 bases and J 2 bases; nucleotides not matched to a gene: 7. This specimen comes from a study of shared clonotypes between healthy human individuals. Study results and caveats: The generation probabilities recorded for non-shared clonotypes fell below those of clonotypes shared by all four donors.

CD8 cells classed as naive were CD45RO-negative and positively selected for CCR7, excluding terminally differentiated effector memory CD45RA+ cells. Sequencing was performed with immunoSEQ multiplex PCR; in TCRdb, only in-frame clones are kept and a portion is missing. The profile shows hundreds of thousands of clones, 85% to 95% of them singletons. The sequence came from a woman in her 30s in good health. Material: naive CD8+ T cells sorted from blood. This chain links TRBV28 with TRBJ2-7; the match to TRBD2 covers 9 bases. The CDR3 sequence: CASSALAGGPYEQYF. In DNA, the CDR3 is TGTGCCAGCAGTGCCCTGGCGGGAGGGCCCTACGAGCAGTACTTC.